This T cell receptor (beta chain) originates from a study of cytomegalovirus exposure and HLA in healthy donors. Findings and limits, study-wide: Further analysis, carried out later, found HLA-associated TCR beta chains more clonally expanded than equally common other chains. HLA alleles were associated with roughly 15,000 TCR beta sequences in a later analysis at 0.05 false discovery rate. Some segments of the V type, notably TRBV6-2 and TRBV6-3, were excluded as indistinguishable.

A word on this clone: Its antigen is still unknown.

Primers for the PCR totalled 60 Vbeta and 13 Jbeta. Some clones are missing from TCRdb's copy, which holds only in-frame ones; the method was immunoSEQ multiplex PCR. The sample yields 100,000 to 150,000 clones, around 83% seen once. Germline CDR1 reads LNHNV; CDR2 reads YYDKDF (reference sequence). Trimming at V came to 0 bases and at J to 8 bases, leaving 10 bases not matched to a gene. The CDR3 spans 16 residues. This receptor was taken from a girl aged 2 to 9 in good health and CMV-seronegative. Sequencing was performed on PBMCs. The gene calls are TRBV15 and TRBJ1-2; 9 nucleotides align to TRBD1. The chain's CDR3 is CATSRELSGQGSGYTF. CDR3 DNA sequence: TGTGCCACCAGCAGAGAACTTTCCGGACAGGGGAGCGGCTACACCTTC.